These 17 T cell receptor beta chains came from one sample sequenced in a study of blood T cell repertoires in COVID-19. Assay used: immunoSEQ multiplex PCR; TCRdb lists only in-frame clones, some missing. Of around 100,000 clones in the sample, approximately 84% were seen once. Material for sequencing was peripheral blood. The receptor set was obtained from a man in his forties with acute or convalescent COVID-19.

The chain combines TRBV28 with TRBJ1-5; a weak D match, TRBD1 (6 bases). CDR3 length equals 15 residues. Germline CDR1 and CDR2: MDHEN and SYDVKM. The V and J ends lost 6 bases and 4 bases respectively, with 16 bases between them. DNA of the CDR3: TGTGCCAGCAGCAGTACCGACAGGCTTAATCAGCCCCAGCATTTT. This encodes CASSSTDRLNQPQHF.

The chain links TRBV9 to TRBJ2-1, with 13 positions matching TRBD2. V trimming: 2 bases; J trimming: 0 bases; junction bases outside the gene matches: 8. The CDR3 is 19 residues long. The germline gives CDR1 SGDLS, CDR2 YYNGEE. CDR3 protein: CASSVTGTSGTSSYNEQFF. In DNA, the CDR3 is TGTGCCAGCAGCGTCACCGGGACTAGCGGGACCAGCTCCTACAATGAGCAGTTCTTC.

The J gene is TRBJ1-2, the V gene TRBV2, with 7 bases matching TRBD1. J was trimmed by 6 bases and V by 6 bases; bases with no gene match: 7. The V gene's germline CDR1 is SNHLY and CDR2 FYNNEI. There are 13 residues in the CDR3. The CDR3 DNA is TGTGCCAGCAGGGCCGACAGGGTGGATGGCTACACCTTC. This gives the protein CASRADRVDGYTF.

V usage is TRBV4-2 and J usage is TRBJ1-2; D not certain. CDR1 and CDR2 (germline): LGHNA, YNFKEQ. The CDR3 runs to 13 residues. V lost 1 base and J lost 6, with 9 bases in between. CDR3 sequence: CASSQVALDGYTF. CDR3 DNA sequence: TGTGCCAGCAGCCAAGTGGCATTGGATGGCTACACCTTC.

The J gene is TRBJ2-1, the V gene TRBV7-3, with TRBD2 matching 7 bases. Germline V CDR1 and CDR2: SGHTA, FQGTGA. The J segment lost 8 bases and the V segment lost 10 bases, leaving 2 bases of the junction unmatched. There are 10 residues in the CDR3. CDR3 nucleotides: TGTGCCATTGGGGGGGATGAGCAGTTCTTC. Its translation: CAIGGDEQFF.

The chain joins TRBV30 to TRBJ2-3; D possibly corresponds to TRBD1 (6 bases). The CDR3 totals 15 residues. V lost 1 base to trimming and J lost 2 bases, with 13 bases between them. Per the germline V gene, CDR1 is GTSNPN and CDR2 is SVGIG (reference sequence). The CDR3 loop reads CAWSADSTFTDTQYF. The CDR3 bases are TGTGCCTGGAGTGCGGACAGCACCTTCACAGATACGCAGTATTTT.

This sequence joins TRBV6-2 or TRBV6-3 and TRBJ2-5, with D possibly TRBD1 on 6 matching bases. There are 16 residues in the CDR3. The germline CDR1 and CDR2 sequences are MNHEY and SVGEGT. Between the trimmed V and J ends, which lost 2 bases and 4 bases, there was a span of 17 bases. The CDR3 DNA is TGTGCCAGCAGTTACACCCCACCAGGGGCGGGAGAGACCCAGTACTTC. Translation gives CASSYTPPGAGETQYF.

The V gene is TRBV7-9, the J gene TRBJ2-1; 10 bases align to TRBD1. CDR3 length: 15 residues. Trimming at V came to 4 bases and at J to 5 bases, leaving 5 bases not matched to a gene. Germline-derived CDR1 and CDR2 are SEHNR and FQNEAQ (reference sequence). CDR3 sequence: CASSSPGQGHNEQFF. The CDR3 region has the DNA TGTGCCAGCAGCTCTCCGGGACAGGGGCACAATGAGCAGTTCTTC.

The CDR3 loop reads CAWSLATGPYGYTF. CDR3 bases: TGTGCCTGGAGCCTCGCGACAGGGCCCTATGGCTACACCTTC. The chain combines TRBV30 with TRBJ1-2; 7 bases match TRBD1. Germline trimming cut 3 bases from V and 4 bases from J; bases unmatched to any gene: 8. Germline CDR1 GTSNPN, CDR2 SVGIG (reference sequence). The CDR3 has 14 residues.

The chain combines TRBV30 with TRBJ2-7; D is perhaps TRBD2 (6 bases). Germline V lookup: CDR1 GTSNPN, CDR2 SVGIG (reference sequence). The V gene lost 3 bases and the J gene lost 6 bases, with 15 bases spanning the gap. This CDR3 is 13 amino acids long. The CDR3 DNA is TGTGCCTGGAGGTATAGCGGTATGGGCGAGCAGTACTTC. Protein: CAWRYSGMGEQYF.

The rearrangement joins TRBV3-1 (or the pseudogene TRBV3-2) to TRBJ1-2; 7 bases fit TRBD1. V lost 1 base to trimming and J lost 5 bases; unmatched junction nucleotides: 7. Germline assignment: CDR1 LGHDT and CDR2 YNNKEL (reference sequence). The length of the CDR3 is 15 residues. The CDR3 spells CASSQGKGAWYGYTF. In DNA, the CDR3 is TGTGCCAGCAGCCAAGGCAAGGGGGCGTGGTATGGCTACACCTTC.

The chain uses TRBV29-1 and TRBJ2-5; TRBD2 is a possible D gene (6 bases). This CDR3 spans 13 amino acids. The V end lost 1 base, the J end lost 4 bases, and 10 bases lay between the germline ends. Germline CDR1 and CDR2: SQVTM and ANQGSEA. The CDR3 nucleotides read TGCAGCGTTGAAGGGGACGGGAGAGAGACCCAGTACTTC. Encoded protein: CSVEGDGRETQYF. Full variable domain (remainder filled in from reference TRBV29-1 and TRBJ2-5): SAVISQKPSRDICQRGTSLTIQCQVDSQVTMMFWYRQQPGQSLTLIATANQGSEATYESGFVIDKFPISRPNLTFSTLTVSNMSPEDSSIYLCSVEGDGRETQYFGPGTRLLVL.

This chain links TRBV7-9 with TRBJ2-3, with 9 bases fitting TRBD1. This CDR3 has 15 amino acids. In germline, CDR1 is SEHNR, CDR2 FQNEAQ (reference sequence). Trimming at V came to 5 bases and at J to 5 bases, leaving 8 bases not matched to a gene. CDR3 sequence reads: CASSTYRGRGDTQYF. CDR3 sequence (DNA): TGTGCCAGCAGCACCTACAGGGGGCGGGGAGATACGCAGTATTTT.

V and J are TRBV4-3 and TRBJ2-5; D might be TRBD1 (6 bases). Looked up from germline, CDR1 is LGHNA and CDR2 is YSLEER. CDR3 length equals 16 residues. Trimming took off 2 bases at V and 3 bases at J, with 16 bases between the two ends. CDR3 amino acids: CASSQTVGHPKETQYF. In DNA form, the CDR3 reads TGCGCCAGCAGCCAAACCGTGGGACACCCCAAAGAGACCCAGTACTTC.

The table lists this clone with a few counts. V and J are TRBV11-2 and TRBJ2-7, with 9 bases matching TRBD1. The CDR3 totals 18 residues. The germline V gene has CDR1 SGHAT and CDR2 FQNNGV. After removal of 4 bases from V and 6 bases from J, the junction contained 19 bases not matched to a gene. The CDR3 is CASSSLAPGQGLPGEQYF. In nucleotides, the CDR3 is TGTGCCAGCAGCTCACTAGCCCCGGGACAGGGTCTTCCTGGCGAGCAGTACTTC. The full variable domain, completed using reference TRBV11-2 and TRBJ2-7, is EAGVAQSPRYKIIEKRQSVAFWCNPISGHATLYWYQQILGQGPKLLIQFQNNGVVDDSQLPKDRFSAERLKGVDSTLKIQPAKLEDSAVYLCASSSLAPGQGLPGEQYFGPGTRLTVT.

V gene TRBV29-1 combines with J gene TRBJ2-1, with D unclear. The CDR3 totals 13 residues. CDR1 and CDR2 from the germline V gene are SQVTM and ANQGSEA. V was trimmed by 3 bases and J by 5 bases, leaving 11 bases between them. The CDR3 coding sequence is TGCAGCGTTGAGTCTCGTCTACACAATGAGCAGTTCTTC. Its protein product is CSVESRLHNEQFF.

This chain links TRBV19 with TRBJ2-1, with TRBD1 matching 9 bases. The germline V gene encodes CDR1 LNHDA and CDR2 SQIVND (reference sequence). The CDR3 is 15 amino acids. Trimming at V came to 6 bases and at J to 12 bases, leaving 15 bases not matched to a gene. CDR3 protein: CASRNPYRGHSGQFF. Written as DNA, the CDR3 is TGTGCCAGTAGGAACCCGTACAGGGGGCACAGTGGGCAGTTCTTC. Full variable domain (remainder filled in from reference TRBV19 and TRBJ2-1): DGGITQSPKYLFRKEGQNVTLSCEQNLNHDAMYWYRQDPGQGLRLIYYSQIVNDFQKGDIAEGYSVSREKKESFPLTVTSAQKNPTAFYLCASRNPYRGHSGQFFGPGTRLTVL.